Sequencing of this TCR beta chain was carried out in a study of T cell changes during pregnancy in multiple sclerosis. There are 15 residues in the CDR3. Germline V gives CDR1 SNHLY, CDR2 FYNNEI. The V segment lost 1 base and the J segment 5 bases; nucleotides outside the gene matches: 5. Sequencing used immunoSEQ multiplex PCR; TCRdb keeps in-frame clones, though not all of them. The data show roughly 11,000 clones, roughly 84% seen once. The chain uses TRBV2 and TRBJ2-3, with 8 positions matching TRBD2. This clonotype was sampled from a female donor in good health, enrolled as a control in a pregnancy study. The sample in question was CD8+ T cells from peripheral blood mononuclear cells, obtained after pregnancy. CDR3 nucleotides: TGTGCCAGCAGTGAAGGGCACGGGAGGGGAGATACGCAGTATTTT. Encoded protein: CASSEGHGRGDTQYF.